These T cell receptor beta chains were read from a single sample in a study of OX40 agonist ivuxolimab in advanced cancers. Data came from immunoSEQ multiplex PCR; TCRdb stores just in-frame clones and leaves some out. The sample lists 60,000 or so clones, 90% occurring once. The input for sequencing was CD4+ or CD8+ T cells sorted from blood, taken in a trial of the OX40 agonist ivuxolimab. Receptor source: an adult with an advanced solid tumor such as melanoma, head and neck, liver or kidney cancer. Each CDR3 is given with its conserved first and last residue. The D gene is left open where the match is weak. Where a row states a size, it is once, few, many or the class of an expanded clone; other rows omit it.

.,.,TRBV5-5,TRBJ1-1,CASSRRGLGGTEAFF,TGTGCCAGCAGCCGGAGAGGTTTGGGGGGCACTGAAGCTTTCTTT
.,TRBD1,TRBV6-1,TRBJ2-1,CASRPGGAGYNEQFF,TGTGCCAGCAGACCAGGGGGCGCGGGCTACAATGAGCAGTTCTTC
.,.,TRBV11-3,TRBJ2-5,CASSPAARETQYF,TGTGCCAGCAGCCCCGCGGCCCGGGAGACCCAGTACTTC
.,TRBD2,TRBV19,TRBJ2-1,CASRTGTSGHNEQFF,TGTGCCAGTAGGACGGGGACTAGCGGGCACAATGAGCAGTTCTTC
.,TRBD1,TRBV6-1,TRBJ2-5,CASSVQQGVQETQYF,TGTGCCAGCAGTGTTCAACAGGGGGTCCAAGAGACCCAGTACTTC
.,TRBD1,TRBV19,TRBJ2-5,CASSIGTGQETQYF,TGTGCCAGTAGTATAGGGACAGGGCAAGAGACCCAGTACTTC
.,.,TRBV7-2,TRBJ1-6,CASSLLGSPLHF,TGTGCCAGCAGCTTATTGGGCTCACCCCTCCACTTT
once,TRBD1,TRBV2,TRBJ2-2,CASRDLLWDSQNTGELFF,TGTGCCAGCCGAGACCTCCTTTGGGACAGCCAGAACACCGGGGAGCTGTTTTTT
.,TRBD2,TRBV5-4,TRBJ2-1,CASSFTSGGAYNEQFF,TGTGCCAGCAGCTTTACTAGCGGGGGGGCGTACAATGAGCAGTTCTTC
.,.,TRBV27,TRBJ2-1,CASSLGANYNEQFF,TGTGCCAGCAGTCTTGGGGCTAATTACAATGAGCAGTTCTTC
.,.,TRBV28,TRBJ1-4,CASSFVGAPGYEKLFF,TGTGCCAGCAGTTTTGTCGGGGCCCCAGGCTATGAAAAACTGTTTTTT
.,.,TRBV12-5,TRBJ2-3,CASGFSGTQYF,TGTGCTAGTGGTTTCTCCGGGACGCAGTATTTT
.,TRBD1,TRBV5-4,TRBJ1-5,CASSTYRLDRGYSNQPQHF,TGTGCCAGCAGCACGTACCGTCTGGACAGGGGGTATAGCAATCAGCCCCAGCATTTT
once,.,TRBV14,TRBJ2-1,CASSQRGGHNEQFF,TGTGCCAGCAGCCAGAGGGGGGGGCACAATGAGCAGTTCTTC
.,.,TRBV27,TRBJ2-4,CASSLGASPLGAKNIQYF,TGTGCCAGCAGTTTGGGAGCTAGCCCCTTGGGAGCCAAAAACATTCAGTACTTC
.,.,TRBV30,TRBJ1-5,CAWSLQGDQPQHF,TGTGCCTGGAGTTTACAGGGAGATCAGCCCCAGCATTTT
once,.,TRBV10-3,TRBJ2-1,CAISDQYNEQFF,TGTGCCATCAGTGATCAATACAATGAGCAGTTCTTC
.,.,TRBV7-6,TRBJ1-5,CASSPALLTGANQPQHF,TGTGCCAGCAGCCCGGCTCTACTGACGGGGGCGAATCAGCCCCAGCATTTT
.,TRBD1,TRBV30,TRBJ1-1,CAWSDFGDRGLEAFF,TGTGCCTGGAGCGATTTTGGAGACAGGGGATTGGAAGCTTTCTTT
once,TRBD1,TRBV5-1,TRBJ2-1,CASSFRQGGEAEQFF,TGCGCCAGCAGCTTTAGACAGGGTGGAGAGGCTGAGCAGTTCTTC
.,.,TRBV18,TRBJ1-1,CASSPRKGTTEAFF,TGTGCCAGCTCACCCCGGAAGGGGACCACTGAAGCTTTCTTT
.,.,TRBV5-1,TRBJ2-7,CASSTSGGFTYEQYF,TGCGCCAGCAGCACAAGTGGGGGATTCACCTACGAGCAGTACTTC